The 8 T cell receptor beta chains given below trace back to one sample, sequenced in a study of T cell responses to AZD1222 COVID-19 vaccine. The data were produced by immunoSEQ multiplex PCR, yet TCRdb's version contains in-frame clones alone and is incomplete. This table has over 120,000 clones, approximately 85% appearing once. The specimen was peripheral blood, collected on day 0 of AZD1222 vaccination. The receptors were gathered from an adult in good health.

In its sample, this clone was seen a few times. V gene TRBV6-5 combines with J gene TRBJ1-2; 8 nucleotides line up with TRBD1. Germline CDR1 reads MNHEY; CDR2 reads SVGAGI. This CDR3 comprises 13 residues. V lost 6 bases, J lost 6 bases, and 6 bases stayed unmatched. The CDR3 loop is CASSTGQVHGYTF. The CDR3 bases are TGTGCCAGCAGCACGGGACAGGTACATGGCTACACCTTC.

This chain uses TRBV5-6 with TRBJ1-6; weak D call: TRBD1 (5 bases). The V end lost 0 bases, the J end lost 11 bases, and 18 bases lay between the germline ends. This CDR3 has 16 residues. The germline CDR1 and CDR2 sequences are SGHDT and YYEEEE. In DNA, the CDR3 is TGTGCCAGCAGCTTGGAATCAGGCAGGGAGGGCCCACCCCTCCACTTT. Amino acid sequence: CASSLESGREGPPLHF.

V gene TRBV5-6 combines with J gene TRBJ2-7; D is ambiguous. The CDR3 runs 15 residues. Germline CDR1 is SGHDT and CDR2 is YYEEEE. Deletions cut 0 bases from V and 3 bases from J, with 13 bases between. CDR3 sequence: CASSLAAGFGYEQYF. The CDR3 bases are TGTGCCAGCAGCTTGGCAGCCGGGTTTGGCTACGAGCAGTACTTC.

This chain connects TRBV28 to TRBJ1-4; D ambiguous. Germline CDR1 MDHEN, CDR2 SYDVKM. The CDR3 length is 15 residues. V lost 4 bases, J lost 0 bases, and 9 bases lay in between. This CDR3 reads CASSSWVATNEKLFF. The CDR3 nucleotides are TGTGCCAGCAGTTCCTGGGTTGCAACTAATGAAAAACTGTTTTTT. The whole variable domain, filled in from reference TRBV28 and TRBJ1-4, reads DVKVTQSSRYLVKRTGEKVFLECVQDMDHENMFWYRQDPGLGLRLIYFSYDVKMKEKGDIPEGYSVSREKKERFSLILESASTNQTSMYLCASSSWVATNEKLFFGSGTQLSVL.

The chain carries TRBV13 and TRBJ2-1, with D unresolved. The CDR3 is 15 amino acids. The V end was cut by 2 bases, the J end by 3 bases, with 11 bases between. Germline CDR1 is PRHDT and CDR2 is FYEKMQ (reference sequence). CDR3 bases: TGTGCCAGCAGCTTAATCGATCATCTCTACAATGAGCAGTTCTTC. Protein: CASSLIDHLYNEQFF.

The chain employs TRBV12-3 or TRBV12-4 and TRBJ2-7; no clear D. This CDR3 is 12 amino acids long. V was pared by 5 bases and J by 0 bases, with 5 bases between. The CDR3 loop is CASSRSSYEQYF. In DNA form, the CDR3 reads TGTGCCAGCAGTAGAAGCTCCTACGAGCAGTACTTC.

V gene TRBV19 combines with J gene TRBJ2-5; TRBD2 aligns across 8 bases. V trimming: 7 bases; J trimming: 3 bases; junction bases outside the gene matches: 4. Germline V gene lookup returns CDR1 LNHDA and CDR2 SQIVND (reference sequence). The CDR3 runs to 13 residues. The DNA for the CDR3 is TGTGCCAGTACCGAAGCGGGAGAAGAGACCCAGTACTTC. As protein: CASTEAGEETQYF. Full variable domain (outside the CDR3, taken from reference TRBV19 and TRBJ2-5): DGGITQSPKYLFRKEGQNVTLSCEQNLNHDAMYWYRQDPGQGLRLIYYSQIVNDFQKGDIAEGYSVSREKKESFPLTVTSAQKNPTAFYLCASTEAGEETQYFGPGTRLLVL.

Turning to this clone: One end of the junction varies from germline; a read error may be responsible. The chain joins TRBV7-7 to TRBJ1-1; no firm D call. The length of the CDR3 is 15 residues. Looked up from germline, CDR1 is SSHAT and CDR2 is FNYEAQ (reference sequence). CDR3 bases: TGTGCTAGCAGCTTAGGTAAGGTAAGCGGCACTGAAGCTTTCTTT. Residues: CASSLGKVSGTEAFF.